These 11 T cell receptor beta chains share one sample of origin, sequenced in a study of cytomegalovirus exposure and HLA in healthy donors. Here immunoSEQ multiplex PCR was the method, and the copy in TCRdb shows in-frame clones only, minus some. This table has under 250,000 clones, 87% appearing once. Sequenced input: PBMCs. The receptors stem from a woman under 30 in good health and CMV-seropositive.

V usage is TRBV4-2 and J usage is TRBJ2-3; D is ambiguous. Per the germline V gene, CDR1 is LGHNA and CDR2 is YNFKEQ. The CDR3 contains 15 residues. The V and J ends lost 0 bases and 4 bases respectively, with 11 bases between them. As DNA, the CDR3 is TGTGCCAGCAGCCAAGATCTGGCGGTGGCAGATACGCAGTATTTT. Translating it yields CASSQDLAVADTQYF.

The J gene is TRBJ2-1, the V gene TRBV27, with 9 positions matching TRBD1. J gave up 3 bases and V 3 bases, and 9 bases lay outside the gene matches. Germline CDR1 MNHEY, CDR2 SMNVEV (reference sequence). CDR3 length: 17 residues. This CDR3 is CASSFSPGQGIYNEQFF. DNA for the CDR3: TGTGCCAGCAGTTTCTCCCCGGGACAGGGAATCTACAATGAGCAGTTCTTC.

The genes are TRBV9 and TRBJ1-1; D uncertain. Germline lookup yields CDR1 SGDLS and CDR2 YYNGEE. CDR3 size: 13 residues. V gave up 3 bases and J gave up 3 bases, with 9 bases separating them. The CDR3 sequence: CASSAVPDTEAFF. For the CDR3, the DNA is TGTGCCAGCAGCGCGGTCCCGGACACTGAAGCTTTCTTT.

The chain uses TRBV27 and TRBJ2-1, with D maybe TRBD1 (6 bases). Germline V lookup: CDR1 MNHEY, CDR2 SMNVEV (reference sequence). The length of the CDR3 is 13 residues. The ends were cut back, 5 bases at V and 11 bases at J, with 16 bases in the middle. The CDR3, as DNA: TGTGCCAGCAGTGCCGGTTCACAGGGTAAGCAGTTCTTC. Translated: CASSAGSQGKQFF.

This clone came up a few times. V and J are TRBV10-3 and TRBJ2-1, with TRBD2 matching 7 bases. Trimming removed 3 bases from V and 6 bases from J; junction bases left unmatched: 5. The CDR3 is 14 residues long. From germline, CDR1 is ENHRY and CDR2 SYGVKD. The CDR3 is CAISDRAGSNEQFF. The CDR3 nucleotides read TGTGCCATCAGTGATAGAGCGGGAAGCAATGAGCAGTTCTTC.

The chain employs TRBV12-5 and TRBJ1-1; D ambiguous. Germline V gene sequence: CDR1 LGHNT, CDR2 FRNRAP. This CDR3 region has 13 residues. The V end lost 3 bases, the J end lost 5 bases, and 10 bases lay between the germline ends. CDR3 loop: CASGLMRNTEAFF. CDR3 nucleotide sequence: TGTGCTAGTGGTTTAATGAGAAATACTGAAGCTTTCTTT.

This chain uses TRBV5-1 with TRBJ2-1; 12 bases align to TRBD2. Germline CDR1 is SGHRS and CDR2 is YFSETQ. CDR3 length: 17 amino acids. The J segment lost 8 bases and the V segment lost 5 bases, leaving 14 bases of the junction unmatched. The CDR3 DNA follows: TGCGCCAGCAGACATGGAACGTCTAGCGGGAGGGGGTATGAGCAGTTCTTC. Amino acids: CASRHGTSSGRGYEQFF.

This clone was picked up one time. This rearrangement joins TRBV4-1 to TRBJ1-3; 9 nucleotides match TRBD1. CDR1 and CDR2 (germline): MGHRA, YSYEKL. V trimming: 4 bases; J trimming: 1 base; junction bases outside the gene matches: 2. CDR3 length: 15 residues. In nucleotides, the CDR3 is TGCGCCAGCAGCCCACAGGGGGCATCTGGAAACACCATATATTTT. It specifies CASSPQGASGNTIYF.

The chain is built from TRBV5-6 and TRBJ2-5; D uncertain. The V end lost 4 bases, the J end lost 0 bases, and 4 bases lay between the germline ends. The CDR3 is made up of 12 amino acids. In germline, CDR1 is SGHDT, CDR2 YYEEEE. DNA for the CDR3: TGTGCCAGCAGCCCAAACCAAGAGACCCAGTACTTC. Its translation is CASSPNQETQYF.

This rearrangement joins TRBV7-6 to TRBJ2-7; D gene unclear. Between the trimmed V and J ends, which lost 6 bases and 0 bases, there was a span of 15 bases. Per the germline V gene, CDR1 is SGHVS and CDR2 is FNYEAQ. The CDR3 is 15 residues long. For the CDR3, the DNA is TGTGCCAGCAGTCCCGTGGCGGAAAGCTCCTACGAGCAGTACTTC. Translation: CASSPVAESSYEQYF.

CDR3 coding DNA: TGTGCCAGCAGCCCCCCCGGCCAAGAGACCCAGTACTTC. It codes for CASSPPGQETQYF. The chain has TRBV14 and TRBJ2-5; D is undetermined. V lost 4 bases to trimming and J lost 1 base, with 7 bases between them. The CDR3 consists of 13 residues. The V gene's germline CDR1 is SGHDN and CDR2 FVKESK.